A selection of T cell receptor beta chains follows, all from one sample in a study of T cell repertoires in ileal Crohn's disease. Only in-frame clones appear in the TCRdb table, and some are missing; sequencing was by immunoSEQ multiplex PCR. The top ten hold around 25% of the sample, which has over 9,500 clones, 76% seen once. Sequencing input: ileal tissue. These receptors came from an adult with Crohn's disease. The CDR3 runs from the conserved cysteine through the conserved F or W. D genes are given only for firm matches. The size entry is marked missing in some rows and otherwise reads once, few, many or a size class.

TRBJ1-2,TRBV7-2,-,-,15,CASTLPGAGFYGYTF,TGTGCCAGCACCCTCCCAGGGGCAGGTTTCTATGGCTACACCTTC
TRBJ2-5,TRBV6-5,-,-,14,CASSYSSPEETQYF,TGTGCCAGCAGTTACTCGAGCCCCGAAGAGACCCAGTACTTC
TRBJ2-7,TRBV28,-,-,15,CASSSPATSSYEQYF,TGTGCCAGCAGTTCTCCCGCTACTAGCTCCTACGAGCAGTACTTC
TRBJ2-1,TRBV5-1,TRBD2,-,15,CASSLTSGQINEQFF,TGCGCCAGCAGCCTCACTAGCGGGCAGATAAATGAGCAGTTCTTC
TRBJ1-2,TRBV7-2,TRBD1,-,13,CASSPTGALGYTF,TGTGCCAGCAGCCCGACAGGGGCCCTAGGCTACACCTTC
TRBJ2-7,TRBV28,-,few,11,CASTTPAGQYF,TGTGCCAGCACCACTCCGGCGGGGCAGTACTTC
TRBJ2-1,TRBV5-1,-,few,11,CASSSGHPQFF,TGCGCCAGCAGCTCGGGTCACCCCCAGTTCTTC
TRBJ1-5,TRBV28,-,few,12,CASSTGREPQHF,TGTGCCAGCAGTACAGGGAGGGAGCCCCAGCATTTT
TRBJ2-3,TRBV19,TRBD2,-,15,CASRTSGGASDTQYF,TGTGCCAGTAGGACTAGCGGGGGGGCCTCGGATACGCAGTATTTT
TRBJ1-2,TRBV27,-,-,16,CASPLGRGGVDYGYTF,TGTGCCAGCCCCTTGGGCAGGGGCGGCGTGGACTATGGCTACACCTTC
TRBJ1-3,TRBV5-5,-,-,13,CASSLPGGNTIYF,TGTGCCAGCAGCTTGCCAGGGGGAAACACCATATATTTT
TRBJ2-5,TRBV6-5,-,-,15,CASSTLGLGQETQYF,TGTGCCAGCAGTACACTGGGCTTGGGTCAAGAGACCCAGTACTTC
TRBJ1-2,TRBV28,-,-,13,CASRGRLNYGYTF,TGTGCCAGCAGAGGCAGGCTCAACTATGGCTACACCTTC
TRBJ1-4,TRBV5-1,TRBD1,-,14,CASSLTGVDEKLFF,TGCGCCAGCAGCCTCACAGGGGTAGACGAAAAACTGTTTTTT
TRBJ2-5,TRBV27,TRBD2,medium-sized,17,CASSPFPSGGYQETQYF,TGTGCCAGCAGTCCATTCCCCAGCGGGGGATACCAAGAGACCCAGTACTTC
TRBJ2-1,TRBV30,-,-,13,CAWTRDSVNEQFF,TGTGCCTGGACTCGGGATTCCGTCAATGAGCAGTTCTTC
TRBJ2-5,TRBV19,TRBD2,few,14,CASSPGLLQETQYF,TGTGCCAGTAGTCCGGGACTACTTCAAGAGACCCAGTACTTC
TRBJ1-2,TRBV7-2,-,-,15,CASSLAGDPGGGYTF,TGTGCCAGCAGCTTAGCAGGAGACCCCGGGGGGGGCTACACCTTC
TRBJ2-3,TRBV28,-,-,14,CASSFLSGTDTQYF,TGTGCCAGCAGTTTTCTCTCCGGCACAGATACGCAGTATTTT
TRBJ2-1,TRBV27,TRBD1,-,15,CASSRTGGKYNEQFF,TGTGCCAGCAGTCGTACAGGGGGTAAATACAATGAGCAGTTCTTC
TRBJ1-2,TRBV29-1,TRBD1,-,14,CSVDPQDRDYGYTF,TGCAGCGTTGACCCCCAGGACAGGGACTATGGCTACACCTTC
TRBJ2-7,TRBV7-9,TRBD2,-,16,CASSSLAGGAAREQYF,TGTGCCAGCAGCTCCTTAGCGGGGGGTGCTGCTAGGGAGCAGTACTTC
TRBJ1-2,TRBV4-1,-,-,14,CASSQGSGNYGYTF,TGCGCCAGCAGCCAAGGGTCCGGGAACTATGGCTACACCTTC
TRBJ2-4,TRBV4-2,TRBD2,once,15,CASSRASGGAGIQYF,TGTGCCAGCAGCCGGGCTAGCGGGGGGGCTGGCATTCAGTACTTC
TRBJ1-5,TRBV2,TRBD1,-,14,CASRGDSSNQPQHF,TGTGCCAGCAGAGGGGACAGTAGCAATCAGCCCCAGCATTTT
TRBJ2-3,TRBV29-1,TRBD1,-,12,CSVETGGDTQYF,TGCAGCGTTGAGACAGGGGGCGATACGCAGTATTTT
TRBJ1-5,TRBV19,TRBD1,medium-sized,13,CASSITGDQPQHF,TGTGCCAGTAGTATAACAGGGGACCAGCCCCAGCATTTT
TRBJ2-4,TRBV4-1,-,once,14,CASSQVYIGDIQYF,TGCGCCAGCAGCCAAGTTTATATAGGGGACATTCAGTACTTC
TRBJ2-5,TRBV6-5,-,few,13,CASGTSRSETQYF,TGTGCCAGCGGGACTTCAAGGAGTGAGACCCAGTACTTC
TRBJ2-7,TRBV5-1,-,-,13,CASSLANHDEQYF,TGCGCCAGCAGCTTGGCCAATCATGACGAGCAGTACTTC
TRBJ1-4,TRBV6-1,TRBD1,-,13,CAGGGTVNEKLFF,TGTGCCGGCGGCGGGACAGTCAATGAAAAACTGTTTTTT
TRBJ2-4,TRBV5-6,TRBD2,-,15,CASSLVAGGGNIQYF,TGTGCCAGCAGCTTAGTAGCGGGAGGGGGAAACATTCAGTACTTC
TRBJ1-2,TRBV5-4,-,once,13,CASSLGQPYGYTF,TGTGCCAGCAGCTTGGGACAGCCCTATGGCTACACCTTC
TRBJ2-7,TRBV29-1,TRBD2,once,13,CSVTSGSSYEQYF,TGCAGCGTGACTAGCGGAAGCTCCTACGAGCAGTACTTC
TRBJ1-5,TRBV19,-,-,15,CASSISGGGNQPQHF,TGTGCCAGTAGTATCTCCGGCGGAGGTAATCAGCCCCAGCATTTT
TRBJ2-3,TRBV7-2,TRBD2,-,15,CASSEEAGVTDTQYF,TGTGCCAGCAGCGAAGAAGCGGGAGTTACAGATACGCAGTATTTT
TRBJ2-3,TRBV7-3,TRBD1,-,16,CASSPQAGTGSDTQYF,TGTGCCAGCAGCCCCCAGGCCGGGACAGGGTCAGATACGCAGTATTTT
TRBJ2-1,TRBV30,TRBD1,few,13,CAFHRDSRDEQFF,TGTGCCTTCCACCGGGACAGTCGGGATGAGCAGTTCTTC
TRBJ1-2,TRBV19,TRBD1,once,15,CASKEDRQGANGYTF,TGTGCCAGTAAAGAAGATAGACAGGGGGCTAACGGCTACACCTTC
TRBJ2-2,TRBV9,-,-,13,CASSDHLGGELFF,TGTGCCAGCAGCGATCACCTAGGAGGGGAGCTGTTTTTT
TRBJ1-2,TRBV2,TRBD1,-,14,CASRGTGGNYGYTF,TGTGCCAGCAGGGGGACAGGGGGCAACTATGGCTACACCTTC